This TCR beta chain was captured in a study of shared clonotypes between healthy human individuals. Study results and limitations: Of the naive CD4 clonotypes, around 5% were shared across a handful of donors. Estimated richness was generally greater in naive than memory subsets.

Regarding this clone: Its matching antigen is unknown.

Measured with immunoSEQ multiplex PCR; TCRdb has only the in-frame clones, and not every one. The sample shows some 900,000 clones, around three quarters of them seen only once. This CDR3 has 12 amino acids. V lost 8 bases and J lost 5, with 15 bases in between. In germline, CDR1 is SQVTM, CDR2 ANQGSEA. Sample: memory CD4+ T cells sorted from blood. This sample's subset: CD45RA-negative fraction. The TCR was taken from a man aged 18 to 29 in good health. The chain combines TRBV29-1 with TRBJ2-5, with a possible D match to TRBD1 (6 bases). CDR3 loop: CSLTTGGETQYF. In nucleotides, the CDR3 is TGCAGCTTGACGACAGGAGGTGAGACCCAGTACTTC.